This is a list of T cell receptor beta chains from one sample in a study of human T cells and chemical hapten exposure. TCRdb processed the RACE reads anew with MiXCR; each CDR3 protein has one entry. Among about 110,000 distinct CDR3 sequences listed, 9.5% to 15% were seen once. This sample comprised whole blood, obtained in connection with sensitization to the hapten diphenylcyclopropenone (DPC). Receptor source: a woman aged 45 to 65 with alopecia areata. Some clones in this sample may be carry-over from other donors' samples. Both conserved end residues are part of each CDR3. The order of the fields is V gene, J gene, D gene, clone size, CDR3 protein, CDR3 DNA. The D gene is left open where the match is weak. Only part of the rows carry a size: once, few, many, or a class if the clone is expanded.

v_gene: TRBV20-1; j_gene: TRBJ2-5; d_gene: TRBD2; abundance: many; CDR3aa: CSAKNSQIAGRGETQYF; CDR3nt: TGCAGTGCTAAGAACTCACAAATAGCGGGACGAGGAGAGACCCAGTACTTC
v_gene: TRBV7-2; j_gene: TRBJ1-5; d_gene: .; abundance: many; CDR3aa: CASSLQGRQPQHF; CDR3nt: TGTGCCAGCAGCTTACAGGGGCGGCAGCCCCAGCATTTT
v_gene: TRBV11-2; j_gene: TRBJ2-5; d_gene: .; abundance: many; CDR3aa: CASSSSVQETQYF; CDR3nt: TGTGCCAGCAGCTCTAGCGTCCAAGAGACCCAGTACTTC
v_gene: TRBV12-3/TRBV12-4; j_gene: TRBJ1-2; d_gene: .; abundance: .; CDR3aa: CASSPRGPGYTF; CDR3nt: TGTGCCAGCAGCCCGCGGGGGCCTGGCTACACCTTC
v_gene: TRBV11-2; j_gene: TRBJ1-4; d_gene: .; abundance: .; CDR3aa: CASSPWTARNEKLFF; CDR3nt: TGTGCCAGCAGCCCATGGACAGCAAGGAATGAAAAACTGTTTTTT
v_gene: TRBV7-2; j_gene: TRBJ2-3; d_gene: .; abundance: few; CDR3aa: CASSLSETNTQYF; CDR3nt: TGTGCCAGCAGCCTATCCGAAACTAATACGCAGTATTTT
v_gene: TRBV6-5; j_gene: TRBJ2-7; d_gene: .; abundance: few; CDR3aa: CASSHQPLGREYF; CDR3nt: TGTGCCAGCAGCCATCAACCCCTCGGGCGGGAGTACTTC
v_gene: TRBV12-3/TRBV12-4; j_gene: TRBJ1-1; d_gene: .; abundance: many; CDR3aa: CASSRDTNTEAFF; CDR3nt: TGTGCCAGCAGTCGTGACACGAACACTGAAGCTTTCTTT
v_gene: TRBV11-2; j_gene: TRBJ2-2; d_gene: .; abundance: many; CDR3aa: CASSRTPANTGELFF; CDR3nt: TGTGCCAGCAGCCGGACTCCCGCGAACACCGGGGAGCTGTTTTTT
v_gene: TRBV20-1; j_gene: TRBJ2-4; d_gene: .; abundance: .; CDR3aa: CSARWEAKNIQYF; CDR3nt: TGCAGTGCTAGGTGGGAGGCCAAAAACATTCAGTACTTC
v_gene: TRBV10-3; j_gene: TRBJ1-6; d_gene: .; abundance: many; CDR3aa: CAISGSGHGSRNSPLHF; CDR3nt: TGTGCCATCAGCGGGTCGGGACACGGCTCGAGAAATTCACCCCTCCACTTT
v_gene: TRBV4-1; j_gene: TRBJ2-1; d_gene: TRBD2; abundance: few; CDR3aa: CASSPTLTSGGETRFNEQFF; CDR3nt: TGCGCCAGCAGCCCAACCCTGACTAGCGGGGGGGAGACCCGTTTCAATGAGCAGTTCTTC
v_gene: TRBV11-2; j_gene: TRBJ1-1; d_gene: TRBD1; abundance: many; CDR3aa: CASSVTGGYSMNTEAFF; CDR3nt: TGTGCCAGCAGCGTAACAGGGGGCTATAGTATGAACACTGAAGCTTTCTTT
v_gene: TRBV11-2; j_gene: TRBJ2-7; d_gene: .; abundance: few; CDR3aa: CASSLIRGRPSNYEQYF; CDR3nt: TGTGCCAGCAGCTTAATCCGTGGCAGACCCAGTAACTACGAGCAGTACTTC
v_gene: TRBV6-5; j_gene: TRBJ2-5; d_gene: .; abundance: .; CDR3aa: CASSYSTTQETQYF; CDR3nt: TGTGCCAGCAGTTACTCGACAACGCAAGAGACCCAGTACTTC
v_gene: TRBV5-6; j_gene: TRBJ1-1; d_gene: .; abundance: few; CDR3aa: CASSLIPEGEAFF; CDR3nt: TGTGCCAGCAGCTTAATACCGGAGGGTGAAGCTTTCTTT
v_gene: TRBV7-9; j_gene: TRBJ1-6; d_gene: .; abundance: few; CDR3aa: CASSPNTGSNSPLHF; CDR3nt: TGTGCCAGCAGCCCAAACACGGGGAGCAATTCACCCCTCCACTTT